This T cell receptor (beta chain) emerged from a study of T cells in Graves' hyperthyroidism and ophthalmopathy. Researchers took RNA transcripts and amplified the TCR beta CDR3 regions from them. The TCR CDR3 first-round RT-PCR relied on the HTBI primer set. MiXCR, run by TCRdb on the multiplex PCR reads, gives a single entry per CDR3 protein. The table records about 760,000 distinct CDR3 sequences, just over 35% of them present only once. The length of the CDR3 is 14 residues. V was trimmed by 2 bases and J by 8 bases, leaving 15 bases between them. The PBMCs studied were ones that came from about 9.9 ml fresh peripheral blood. The study, taken as a whole, reports: Stable hyperthyroidism was told apart from ophthalmopathy by a model built on 13 V-J features.

This clonotype was seen ten or more times. Antigen specificity is unknown. Sequencing was performed on blood. The chain employs TRBV12-3 or TRBV12-4 and TRBJ1-1; no clear D gene. The sequence was collected from a woman in her thirties or forties with Graves' hyperthyroidism. The CDR3 DNA reads TGTGCCAGCAGTTTATTAGGCATTGTCATAGAAGCTTTCTTT. The encoded protein is CASSLLGIVIEAFF.